The 8 T cell receptor beta chains listed next were all sequenced from one sample in a study of shared clonotypes between healthy human individuals. TCRdb's table, derived via immunoSEQ multiplex PCR, lists solely in-frame clones and lacks some. The sample carries about 2.4 million clones, 93% recorded once. What was sequenced was naive CD4+ T cells from PBMCs. Subset of the sample: CD45RA+ positively selected. The receptors here all came from a man aged 18 to 30 in good health. Some clones in this sample may be carry-over from other donors' samples.

The chain combines TRBV7-2 with TRBJ1-2; D perhaps matches TRBD1 (5 bases). The CDR3 spans 14 residues. V dropped 3 bases and J dropped 5 bases, with 13 bases sitting between them. Germline CDR1 reads SGHTA; CDR2 reads FQGNSA. Here the CDR3 reads CASSLGQGPYGYTF. DNA of the CDR3: TGTGCCAGCAGCTTGGGGCAGGGACCGTATGGCTACACCTTC.

In the case of this clone: The sample carries other DNA sequences with the same CDR3. V usage is TRBV5-1 and J usage is TRBJ2-3, with TRBD1 matching over 10 bases. J was trimmed by 4 bases and V by 4 bases; bases with no gene match: 3. The length of the CDR3 is 14 residues. The germline V gene encodes CDR1 SGHRS and CDR2 YFSETQ. This CDR3 reads CASSPGQGADTQYF. The CDR3 DNA follows: TGCGCCAGCAGCCCAGGACAGGGGGCAGATACGCAGTATTTT.

This chain uses TRBV4-1 with TRBJ1-1; D is perhaps TRBD1 (5 bases). V lost 6 bases, J lost 0 bases, and 14 bases lay in between. The CDR3 length is 15 residues. Germline CDR1 is MGHRA and CDR2 is YSYEKL. For the CDR3, the DNA is TGCGCCAGCAGGCACTTACAGGTTGTGAACACTGAAGCTTTCTTT. Its translation is CASRHLQVVNTEAFF.

The V call is TRBV11-2, the J call TRBJ2-3; D remains unclear. This CDR3 has 17 amino acids. Trimming removed 1 base from V and 0 bases from J, with 14 bases in between. Germline lookup yields CDR1 SGHAT and CDR2 FQNNGV. The CDR3 loop is CASSLAGYPQSTDTQYF. Here the CDR3 DNA reads TGTGCCAGCAGCTTAGCGGGCTATCCCCAAAGCACAGATACGCAGTATTTT. Drawing the rest from reference TRBV11-2 and TRBJ2-3, the complete variable domain is EAGVAQSPRYKIIEKRQSVAFWCNPISGHATLYWYQQILGQGPKLLIQFQNNGVVDDSQLPKDRFSAERLKGVDSTLKIQPAKLEDSAVYLCASSLAGYPQSTDTQYFGPGTRLTVL.

The rearrangement links TRBV15 to TRBJ1-1; D remains unclear. This CDR3 has 13 amino acids. Trimming pared 1 base from V and 11 bases from J, leaving 14 bases between. Per germline, CDR1 LNHNV and CDR2 YYDKDF (reference sequence). CDR3 amino acids: CATSRGPGVRAFF. DNA for the CDR3: TGTGCCACCAGCAGAGGCCCGGGAGTTAGGGCTTTCTTT.

This sequence joins TRBV4-2 and TRBJ2-5; unclear D gene. The J call may be faulty, since TRBJ2-7 better matches the DNA end. Germline CDR1 LGHNA, CDR2 YNFKEQ. The CDR3 spans 15 residues. The CDR3 is CASSQDWSRTYEQYF. The CDR3 DNA sequence: TGTGCCAGCAGCCAAGATTGGTCCAGGACCTACGAGCAGTACTTC.

The gene calls are TRBV6-5 and TRBJ2-7; TRBD1 matches at 7 bases. Germline CDR1 reads MNHEY; CDR2 reads SVGAGI. The CDR3 loop spans 14 amino acids. J was trimmed by 2 bases and V by 6 bases; bases with no gene match: 7. Here the CDR3 reads CASRDRIPPYEQYF. The DNA for the CDR3 is TGTGCCAGCAGGGACAGGATCCCACCCTACGAGCAGTACTTC.

As regards this clone: Other DNA sequences within the sample encode an identical CDR3. V gene TRBV5-6 combines with J gene TRBJ2-3; D remains unclear. In germline, CDR1 is SGHDT, CDR2 YYEEEE. This CDR3 region has 13 residues. The germline V and J ends were trimmed by 1 base and 1 base, with 4 bases remaining between them. In DNA form, the CDR3 reads TGTGCCAGCAGCTTGTTAGGCACAGATACGCAGTATTTT. Its translation is CASSLLGTDTQYF. The full variable domain, in which reference TRBV5-6 and TRBJ2-3 provide the parts outside the CDR3, is DAGVTQSPTHLIKTRGQQVTLRCSPKSGHDTVSWYQQALGQGPQFIFQYYEEEERQRGNFPDRFSGHQFPNYSSELNVNALLLGDSALYLCASSLLGTDTQYFGPGTRLTVL.